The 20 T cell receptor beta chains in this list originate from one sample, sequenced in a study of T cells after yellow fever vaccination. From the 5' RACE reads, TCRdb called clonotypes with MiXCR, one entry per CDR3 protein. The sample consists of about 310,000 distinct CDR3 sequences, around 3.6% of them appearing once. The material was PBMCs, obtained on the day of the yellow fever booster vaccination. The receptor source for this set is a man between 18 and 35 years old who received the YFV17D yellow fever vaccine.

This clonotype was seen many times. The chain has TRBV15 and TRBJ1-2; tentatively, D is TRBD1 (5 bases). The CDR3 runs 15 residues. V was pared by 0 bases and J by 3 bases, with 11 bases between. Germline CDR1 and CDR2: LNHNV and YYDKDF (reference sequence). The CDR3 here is CATSRDQDIYYGYTF. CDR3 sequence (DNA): TGTGCCACCAGCAGAGATCAGGACATCTACTATGGCTACACCTTC.

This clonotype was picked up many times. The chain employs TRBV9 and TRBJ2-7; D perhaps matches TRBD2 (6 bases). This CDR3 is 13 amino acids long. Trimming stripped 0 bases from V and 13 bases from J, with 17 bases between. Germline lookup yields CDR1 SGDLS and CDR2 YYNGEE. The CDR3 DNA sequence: TGTGCCAGCAGCGTAGAGTCTGGGACTCCGGCATACTTC. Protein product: CASSVESGTPAYF. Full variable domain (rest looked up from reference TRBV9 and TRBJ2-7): DSGVTQTPKHLITATGQRVTLRCSPRSGDLSVYWYQQSLDQGLQFLIQYYNGEERAKGNILERFSAQQFPDLHSELNLSSLELGDSALYFCASSVESGTPAYFGPGTRLTVT.

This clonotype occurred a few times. The CDR3 nucleotides read TGTGCCAGCAGCCACACTGACTCCTACAATGAGCAGTTCTTC. Encoded protein: CASSHTDSYNEQFF. J is TRBJ2-1 and V is TRBV3-1; no clear D gene. Trimming took off 3 bases at V and 0 bases at J, with 6 bases between the two ends. Germline V gene data show CDR1 as LGHDT and CDR2 as YNNKEL (reference sequence). This CDR3 is 14 amino acids long.

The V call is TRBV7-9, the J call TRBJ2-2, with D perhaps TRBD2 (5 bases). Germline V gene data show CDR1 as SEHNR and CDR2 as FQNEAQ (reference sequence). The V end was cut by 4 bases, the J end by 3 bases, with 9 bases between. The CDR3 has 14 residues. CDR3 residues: CASSSSSYTGELFF. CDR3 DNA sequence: TGTGCCAGCAGCTCTAGCTCATACACCGGGGAGCTGTTTTTT.

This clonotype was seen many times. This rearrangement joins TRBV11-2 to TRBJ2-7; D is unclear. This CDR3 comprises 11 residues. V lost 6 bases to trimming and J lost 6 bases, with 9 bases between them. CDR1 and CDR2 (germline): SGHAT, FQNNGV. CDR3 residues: CASSWGLEQYF. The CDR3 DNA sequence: TGTGCCAGCAGTTGGGGTCTCGAGCAGTACTTC. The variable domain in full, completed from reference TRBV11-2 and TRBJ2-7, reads EAGVAQSPRYKIIEKRQSVAFWCNPISGHATLYWYQQILGQGPKLLIQFQNNGVVDDSQLPKDRFSAERLKGVDSTLKIQPAKLEDSAVYLCASSWGLEQYFGPGTRLTVT.

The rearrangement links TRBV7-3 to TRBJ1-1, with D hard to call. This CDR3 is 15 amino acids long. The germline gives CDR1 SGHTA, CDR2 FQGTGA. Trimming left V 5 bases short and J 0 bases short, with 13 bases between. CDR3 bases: TGTGCCAGCAGCCCCCCCGCGCCGATGAACACTGAAGCTTTCTTT. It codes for CASSPPAPMNTEAFF.

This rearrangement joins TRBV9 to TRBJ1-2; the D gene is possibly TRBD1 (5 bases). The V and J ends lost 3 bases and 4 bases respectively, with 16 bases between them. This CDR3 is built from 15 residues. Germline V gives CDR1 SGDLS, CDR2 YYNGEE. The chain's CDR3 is CASSEGPGGIYGYTF. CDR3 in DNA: TGTGCCAGCAGCGAGGGGCCTGGGGGTATCTATGGCTACACCTTC.

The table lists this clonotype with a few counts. The CDR3 loop reads CASSESAGTGYEQYV. CDR3 coding DNA: TGTGCCAGCAGTGAATCTGCCGGGACGGGCTACGAGCAGTACGTC. The gene calls are TRBV6-1 and TRBJ2-7; the D call may be TRBD1 or TRBD2 (5 bases each). The V gene's germline CDR1 is MNHNS and CDR2 SASEGT. Trimming removed 2 bases from V and 3 bases from J, with 14 bases in between. This CDR3 spans 15 amino acids.

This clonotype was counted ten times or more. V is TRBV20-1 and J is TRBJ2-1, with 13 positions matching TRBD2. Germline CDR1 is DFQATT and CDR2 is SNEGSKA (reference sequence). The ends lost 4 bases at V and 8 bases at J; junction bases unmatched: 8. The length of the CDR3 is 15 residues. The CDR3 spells CSANPGTSGVDEQFF. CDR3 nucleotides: TGCAGTGCTAACCCCGGGACTAGCGGGGTGGATGAGCAGTTCTTC.

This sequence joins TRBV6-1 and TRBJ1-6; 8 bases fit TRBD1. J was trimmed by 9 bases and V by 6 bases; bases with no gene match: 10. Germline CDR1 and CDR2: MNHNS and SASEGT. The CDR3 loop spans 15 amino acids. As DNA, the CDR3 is TGTGCCAGCAGGAAGACAGGGGAGAAAGGTTCACCCCTCCACTTT. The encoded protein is CASRKTGEKGSPLHF.

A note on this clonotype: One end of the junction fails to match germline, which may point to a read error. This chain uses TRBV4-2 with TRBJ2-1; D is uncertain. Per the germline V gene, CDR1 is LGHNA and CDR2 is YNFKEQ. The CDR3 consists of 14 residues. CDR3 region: CASSQEVVYNVQFF. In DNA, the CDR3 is TGTGCCAGCAGCCAAGAGGTGGTATACAATGTGCAGTTCTTC.

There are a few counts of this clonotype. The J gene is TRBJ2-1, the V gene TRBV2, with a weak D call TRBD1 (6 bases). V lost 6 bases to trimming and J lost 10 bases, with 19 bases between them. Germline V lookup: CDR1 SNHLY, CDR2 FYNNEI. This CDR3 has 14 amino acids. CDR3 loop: CASRRQVPSEEQFF. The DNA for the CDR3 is TGTGCCAGCAGAAGACAGGTTCCCTCCGAGGAGCAGTTCTTC.

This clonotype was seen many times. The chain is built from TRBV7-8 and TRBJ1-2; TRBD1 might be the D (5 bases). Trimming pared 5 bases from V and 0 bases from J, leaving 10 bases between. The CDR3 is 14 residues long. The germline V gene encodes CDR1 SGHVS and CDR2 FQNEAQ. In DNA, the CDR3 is TGTGCCAGCAGCCGTGGGACTTCTAACTATGGCTACACCTTC. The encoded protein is CASSRGTSNYGYTF.

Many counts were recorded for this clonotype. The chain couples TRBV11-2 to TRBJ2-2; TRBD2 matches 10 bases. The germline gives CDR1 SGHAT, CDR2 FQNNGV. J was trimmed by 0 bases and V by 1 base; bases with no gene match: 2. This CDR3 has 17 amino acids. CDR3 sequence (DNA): TGTGCCAGCAGCTTAGGTAGCGGGGGGCCGAACACCGGGGAGCTGTTTTTT. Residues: CASSLGSGGPNTGELFF.

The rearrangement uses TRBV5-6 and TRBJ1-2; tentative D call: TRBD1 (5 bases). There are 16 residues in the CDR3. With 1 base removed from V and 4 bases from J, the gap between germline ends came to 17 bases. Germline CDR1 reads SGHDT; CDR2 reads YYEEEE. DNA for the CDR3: TGTGCCAGCAGCTTGCATCAAGGGGCATCGGGCTATGGCTACACCTTC. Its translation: CASSLHQGASGYGYTF.

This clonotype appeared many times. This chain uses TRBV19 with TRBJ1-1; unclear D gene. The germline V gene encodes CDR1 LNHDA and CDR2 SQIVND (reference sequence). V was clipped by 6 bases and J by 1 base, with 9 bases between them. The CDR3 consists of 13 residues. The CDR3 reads CASRVVGNTEAFF. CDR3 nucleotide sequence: TGTGCCAGTAGGGTGGTGGGGAACACTGAAGCTTTCTTT.

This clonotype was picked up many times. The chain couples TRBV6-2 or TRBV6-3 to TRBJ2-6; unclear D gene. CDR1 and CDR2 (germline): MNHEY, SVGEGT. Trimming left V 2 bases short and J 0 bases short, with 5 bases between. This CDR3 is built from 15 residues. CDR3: CASSYTVSGANVLTF. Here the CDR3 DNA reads TGTGCCAGCAGTTACACGGTCTCTGGGGCCAACGTCCTGACTTTC.

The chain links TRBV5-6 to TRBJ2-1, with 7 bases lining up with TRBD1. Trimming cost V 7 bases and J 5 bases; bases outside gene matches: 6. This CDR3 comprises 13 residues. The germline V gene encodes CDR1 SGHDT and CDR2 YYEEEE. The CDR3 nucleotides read TGTGCCAGCCCGCCGGGACAGCACAATGAGCAGTTCTTC. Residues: CASPPGQHNEQFF.

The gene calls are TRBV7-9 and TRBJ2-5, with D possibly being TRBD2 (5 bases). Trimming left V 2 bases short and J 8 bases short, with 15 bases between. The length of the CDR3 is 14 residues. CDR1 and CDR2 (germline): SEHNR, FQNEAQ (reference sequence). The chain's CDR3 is CASSLMAGNLTQYF. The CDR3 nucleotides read TGTGCCAGCAGCTTAATGGCCGGGAACTTAACCCAGTACTTC.

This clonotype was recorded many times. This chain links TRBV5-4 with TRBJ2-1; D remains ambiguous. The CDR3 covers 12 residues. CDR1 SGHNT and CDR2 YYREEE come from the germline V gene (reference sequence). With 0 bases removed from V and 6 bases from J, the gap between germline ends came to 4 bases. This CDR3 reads CASSLDSNEQFF. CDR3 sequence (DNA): TGTGCCAGCAGCTTGGATTCCAATGAGCAGTTCTTC.